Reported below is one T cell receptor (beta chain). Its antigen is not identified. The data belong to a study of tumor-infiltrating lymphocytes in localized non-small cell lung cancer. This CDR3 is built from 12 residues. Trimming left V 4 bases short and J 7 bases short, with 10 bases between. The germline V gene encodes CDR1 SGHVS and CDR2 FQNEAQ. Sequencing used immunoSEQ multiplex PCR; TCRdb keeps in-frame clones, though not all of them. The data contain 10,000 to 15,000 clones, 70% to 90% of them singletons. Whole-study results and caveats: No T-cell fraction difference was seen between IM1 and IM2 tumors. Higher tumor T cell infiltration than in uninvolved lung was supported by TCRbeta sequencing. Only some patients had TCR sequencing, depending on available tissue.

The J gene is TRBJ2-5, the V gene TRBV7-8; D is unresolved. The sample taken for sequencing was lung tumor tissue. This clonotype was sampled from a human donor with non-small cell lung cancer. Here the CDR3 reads CASSYTEPTQYF. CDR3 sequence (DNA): TGTGCCAGCAGCTATACCGAACCGACCCAGTACTTC.